Here is one T cell receptor beta chain with its context. This record comes from a study of CD8 T cells in Susac syndrome. Study background: Treatment at blood withdrawal was none, corticosteroids, or intravenous immunoglobulin alone in Susac syndrome patients.

Random hexamers served to reverse transcribe about 0.45 to 1 ug RNA. The immunoSEQ assay covered 54 Vbeta and 13 Jbeta segments for CDR3. TCRdb reprocessed the immunoSEQ multiplex PCR reads via MiXCR and lists one record per CDR3 protein. Counted here are over 100,000 distinct CDR3 sequences, roughly 95% occurring once; the ten biggest clones make up 0.13% to 0.15%. TCR beta sequences were obtained from blood CD8+ and CD4+ T cells. FACS enriched CD8+ TEMRA cells, while bulk CD8+ and CD4+ were negatively isolated. This CDR3 is built from 14 residues. Germline CDR1 and CDR2: GTSNPN and SVGIG (reference sequence). V trimming: 1 base; J trimming: 3 bases; junction bases outside the gene matches: 2.

The sequenced sample was CD4+ T cells from PBMCs. J is TRBJ2-2 and V is TRBV30; TRBD1 aligns across 7 bases. The receptor was derived from a human donor with Susac syndrome. Here the CDR3 DNA reads TGTGCCTGGAGTGGACAGGGTTACACCGGGGAGCTGTTTTTT. Its translation is CAWSGQGYTGELFF.